The next 29 T cell receptor beta chains were all read from a single sample in a study of blood T cell repertoires in COVID-19. Sequencing used immunoSEQ multiplex PCR; TCRdb keeps in-frame clones, though not all of them. The sample shows 350,000 to 450,000 clones, around 92% of them seen only once. The sample taken for sequencing was peripheral blood. The receptor set was obtained from a man aged 40-55 years with acute or convalescent COVID-19.

This chain uses TRBV28 with TRBJ1-4; D is unresolved. The germline V gene encodes CDR1 MDHEN and CDR2 SYDVKM. Trimming took 6 bases from V and 7 from J, leaving 15 bases between them. CDR3 length: 14 amino acids. The CDR3 protein is CASRGGPQSEKLFF. CDR3 nucleotide sequence: TGTGCCAGCAGGGGAGGCCCACAGAGTGAAAAACTGTTTTTT.

This chain links TRBV4-3 with TRBJ2-2, with 7 nucleotides matching TRBD2. CDR1 and CDR2 (germline): LGHNA, YSLEER. The CDR3 totals 15 residues. V was clipped by 8 bases and J by 3 bases; unmatched bases: 9. CDR3 residues: CASGGVALDTGELFF. The CDR3 nucleotides are TGCGCCAGCGGGGGGGTCGCCCTTGACACCGGGGAGCTGTTTTTT.

V is TRBV18 and J is TRBJ2-1; 7 positions match TRBD1. The ends lost 3 bases at V and 9 bases at J; junction bases unmatched: 8. The CDR3 has 14 amino acids. CDR1 is KGHSH, CDR2 LQKENI, per germline. CDR3 DNA: TGTGCCAGCTCACCGACAGGGACCGACCGTGAGCAGTTCTTC. Translation gives CASSPTGTDREQFF.

The chain has TRBV6-6 and TRBJ1-1; 11 nucleotides align to TRBD1. The CDR3 is 14 amino acids. The V segment lost 5 bases and the J segment 6 bases; nucleotides outside the gene matches: 5. Germline-derived CDR1 and CDR2 are MNHNY and SVGAGI (reference sequence). CDR3 amino acids: CASSTPGQGAEAFF. CDR3 nucleotide sequence: TGTGCCAGCAGTACTCCGGGACAGGGGGCTGAAGCTTTCTTT.

The rearrangement uses TRBV5-4 and TRBJ2-7, with 9 bases lining up with TRBD1. Germline-derived CDR1 and CDR2 are SGHNT and YYREEE (reference sequence). With V trimmed by 0 bases and J by 6 bases, 1 base remained unmatched. This CDR3 contains 13 residues. CDR3 coding DNA: TGTGCCAGCAGCTTGGACAGGGGGCGCGAGCAGTACTTC. It specifies CASSLDRGREQYF.

CDR3 residues: CASSQDRLAGVTDTQYF. CDR3 coding DNA: TGCGCCAGCAGCCAAGATCGACTAGCGGGGGTCACAGATACGCAGTATTTT. The chain couples TRBV4-1 to TRBJ2-3; 12 nucleotides line up with TRBD2. After removal of 0 bases from V and 2 bases from J, the junction contained 3 bases not matched to a gene. From germline, CDR1 is MGHRA and CDR2 YSYEKL. This CDR3 has 17 amino acids.

The V and J genes are TRBV9 and TRBJ2-3, with 7 bases aligning to TRBD2. Trimming removed 3 bases from V and 4 bases from J; junction bases left unmatched: 20. The germline CDR1 and CDR2 sequences are SGDLS and YYNGEE. CDR3 length: 19 residues. CDR3: CASSASRGGWGAGSDTQYF. The CDR3 nucleotides are TGTGCCAGCAGCGCCTCGCGAGGCGGTTGGGGAGCGGGGTCAGATACGCAGTATTTT.

J is TRBJ1-6 and V is TRBV6-1; 9 nucleotides line up with TRBD1. The germline V gene has CDR1 MNHNS and CDR2 SASEGT. The trim removed 6 bases at V and 8 bases at J, leaving 5 bases unmatched. CDR3 length: 14 residues. The CDR3 reads CASSDRGIDSPLHF. The CDR3 DNA sequence: TGTGCCAGCAGCGACAGGGGGATCGATTCACCCCTCCACTTT.

The chain couples TRBV6-1 to TRBJ2-2, with 10 positions matching TRBD1. After removal of 4 bases from V and 4 bases from J, the junction contained 6 bases not matched to a gene. This CDR3 contains 16 residues. Germline CDR1 and CDR2: MNHNS and SASEGT. The CDR3 DNA follows: TGTGCCAGCAGTGGATCCGGGACAGGGGTCACCGGGGAGCTGTTTTTT. Its translation: CASSGSGTGVTGELFF.

V usage is TRBV5-3 and J usage is TRBJ2-3; 9 bases align to TRBD2. TRBV5-3 is marked as an open reading frame, function uncertain. V lost 4 bases to trimming and J lost 4 bases; unmatched junction nucleotides: 10. The CDR3 consists of 16 residues. CDR3 in DNA: TGTGCCAGAAGCGTAGCGGGAGAAGGGCTTGCAGATACGCAGTATTTT. This codes for CARSVAGEGLADTQYF.

The chain is built from TRBV9 and TRBJ2-1; tentative D call: TRBD2 (7 bases). Trimming took 4 bases from V and 4 from J, leaving 18 bases between them. CDR1 SGDLS and CDR2 YYNGEE come from the germline V gene. The CDR3 length is 16 residues. The CDR3 is CASSSHGRGAYNEQFF. The CDR3, as DNA: TGTGCCAGCAGCTCCCATGGGAGGGGGGCATACAATGAGCAGTTCTTC.

V gene TRBV11-3 combines with J gene TRBJ2-7; 7 bases line up with TRBD1. This CDR3 comprises 15 residues. The trim removed 2 bases at V and 2 bases at J, leaving 6 bases unmatched. Germline CDR1 reads SGHNT; CDR2 reads YENEEA. The CDR3 DNA reads TGTGCCAGCAGCTTATACGGGACAGCTACCTACGAGCAGTACTTC. It specifies CASSLYGTATYEQYF.

The chain carries TRBV12-3 or TRBV12-4 and TRBJ1-2; possibly TRBD1 for D (6 bases). The V and J ends lost 4 bases and 2 bases respectively, with 8 bases between them. The CDR3 totals 13 residues. Written as DNA, the CDR3 is TGTGCCAGCAGTTACGGACAGAACTATGGCTACACCTTC. It yields the protein CASSYGQNYGYTF.

The gene calls are TRBV7-9 and TRBJ2-2; D not certain. Per the germline V gene, CDR1 is SEHNR and CDR2 is FQNEAQ (reference sequence). This CDR3 comprises 15 residues. Trimming took off 0 bases at V and 4 bases at J, with 9 bases between the two ends. The CDR3 bases are TGTGCCAGCAGCTTAGCCGACACTTCCACCGGGGAGCTGTTTTTT. Translated: CASSLADTSTGELFF.

This chain connects TRBV13 to TRBJ2-7; the match to TRBD2 covers 16 bases. Germline trimming cut 4 bases from V and 2 bases from J; bases unmatched to any gene: 11. The CDR3 covers 19 residues. From germline, CDR1 is PRHDT and CDR2 FYEKMQ (reference sequence). Here the CDR3 reads CASSSTPGTSGGAPYEQYF. For the CDR3, the DNA is TGTGCCAGCAGCTCCACACCCGGGACTAGCGGGGGGGCCCCCTACGAGCAGTACTTC.

This chain connects TRBV5-4 to TRBJ2-7; D not certain. The germline V gene encodes CDR1 SGHNT and CDR2 YYREEE (reference sequence). Between the trimmed V and J ends, which lost 4 bases and 0 bases, there was a span of 5 bases. This CDR3 has 12 residues. DNA of the CDR3: TGTGCCAGCAGCCGAGACTCCTACGAGCAGTACTTC. Amino acids: CASSRDSYEQYF.

This chain connects TRBV9 to TRBJ2-2; 9 positions match TRBD2. V lost 4 bases and J lost 3; bases outside the gene matches: 7. The CDR3 loop spans 16 amino acids. Germline loops: CDR1 SGDLS, CDR2 YYNGEE. Written as DNA, the CDR3 is TGTGCCAGCAGCCCACGACTAGCGGTCCACACCGGGGAGCTGTTTTTT. Translating it yields CASSPRLAVHTGELFF.

The gene calls are TRBV9 and TRBJ1-6; no clear D gene. CDR3 length equals 12 residues. V was cut by 3 bases and J by 11 bases, with 9 bases left in between. Germline assignment: CDR1 SGDLS and CDR2 YYNGEE. The CDR3 sequence: CASSGSSPPLHF. The CDR3 coding sequence is TGTGCCAGCAGCGGCAGTTCGCCACCCCTCCACTTT.

This clone was observed once. The genes are TRBV9 and TRBJ2-2, with D perhaps TRBD1 (5 bases). This CDR3 is 15 amino acids long. The germline gives CDR1 SGDLS, CDR2 YYNGEE. The V end was cut by 6 bases, the J end by 2 bases, with 14 bases between. Here the CDR3 reads CASTPLRGNTGELFF. The CDR3 DNA is TGTGCCAGCACCCCTTTAAGGGGAAACACCGGGGAGCTGTTTTTT.

This clone was recorded once. CDR3 DNA: TGTGCCAGCAGTATCGGACTAGCGGGCTACGAGCAGTACTTC. Amino acid sequence: CASSIGLAGYEQYF. The chain couples TRBV28 to TRBJ2-7; 11 bases fit TRBD2. The CDR3 runs 14 residues. Germline CDR1 and CDR2: MDHEN and SYDVKM. Trimming took 5 bases from V and 3 from J; bases not matched to a gene: 3.

The J gene is TRBJ2-1, the V gene TRBV11-3; TRBD2 matches 10 bases. Germline-derived CDR1 and CDR2 are SGHNT and YENEEA. The junction had 17 bases not matched to a gene; V was cut back by 4 bases and J by 2 bases. The CDR3 extends over 20 amino acids. This CDR3 reads CASSSAGGTSGTVTYNEQFF. CDR3 DNA sequence: TGTGCCAGCAGCTCCGCGGGGGGAACTAGCGGGACAGTAACCTACAATGAGCAGTTCTTC.

This clone was observed once. A read error may account for a junction end that differs from germline. The rearrangement links TRBV6-6 to TRBJ2-2; D gene unclear. The CDR3 totals 11 residues. Germline V gene lookup returns CDR1 MNHNY and CDR2 SVGAGI (reference sequence). CDR3 residues: CASSSPGELFF. The CDR3 DNA is TGTGCCAGCAGTTCCCCCGGTGAGCTGTTTTTT.

This sequence joins TRBV3-1 (or the pseudogene TRBV3-2) and TRBJ2-3; 14 nucleotides agree with TRBD2. The germline V gene encodes CDR1 LGHDT and CDR2 YNNKEL (reference sequence). Trimming removed 6 bases from V and 2 bases from J; junction bases left unmatched: 4. CDR3 length: 16 amino acids. The CDR3 sequence: CASSPGLAGDTDTQYF. DNA of the CDR3: TGTGCCAGCAGTCCGGGACTAGCGGGGGACACAGATACGCAGTATTTT.

The V call is TRBV7-9, the J call TRBJ2-1; 8 bases fit TRBD1. The CDR3 is 14 amino acids. V dropped 6 bases and J dropped 2; count of bases not matched to a gene: 3. Germline loops: CDR1 SEHNR, CDR2 FQNEAQ (reference sequence). This chain's CDR3 is CASRGQGAYNEQFF. The DNA for the CDR3 is TGTGCCAGCAGAGGACAGGGCGCCTACAATGAGCAGTTCTTC.

The V call is TRBV7-9, the J call TRBJ2-7, with D uncertain. Trimming took 1 base from V and 6 from J, leaving 7 bases between them. Germline lookup yields CDR1 SEHNR and CDR2 FQNEAQ (reference sequence). CDR3 size: 12 residues. CDR3 bases: TGTGCCAGCAGCTTAGTACAGTTCGAGCAGTACTTC. Encoded protein: CASSLVQFEQYF. The entire variable domain, with the rest obtained from reference TRBV7-9 and TRBJ2-7, is as follows: DTGVSQNPRHKITKRGQNVTFRCDPISEHNRLYWYRQTLGQGPEFLTYFQNEAQLEKSRLLSDRFSAERPKGSFSTLEIQRTEQGDSAMYLCASSLVQFEQYFGPGTRLTVT.

The chain uses TRBV28 and TRBJ2-1, with TRBD1 as a possible D gene (6 bases). Germline loops: CDR1 MDHEN, CDR2 SYDVKM. The CDR3 extends over 13 amino acids. With 6 bases removed from V and 6 bases from J, the gap between germline ends came to 12 bases. The CDR3 spells CASRTGAPNEQFF. CDR3 bases: TGTGCCAGCAGGACAGGCGCCCCCAATGAGCAGTTCTTC.

This chain uses TRBV27 with TRBJ2-3; D not certain. This CDR3 region has 13 residues. Trimming removed 7 bases at V and 1 base at J, with 9 bases between. From germline, CDR1 is MNHEY and CDR2 SMNVEV (reference sequence). The CDR3, as DNA: TGTGCCAGCAAAGGCGGTGGCACAGATACGCAGTATTTT. Protein product: CASKGGGTDTQYF.

Worth noting for this clone: Its ends do not fully match the called genes, so a read error is possible. The chain couples TRBV7-3 to TRBJ2-3; 7 nucleotides agree with TRBD1. This CDR3 is built from 14 residues. Germline V gene data show CDR1 as SGHTA and CDR2 as FQGTGA. CDR3: CASSFLQGTATQYF. The CDR3 bases are TGTGCCAGCAGCTTCCTACAGGGGACAGCTACGCAGTATTTT.

The chain joins TRBV5-1 to TRBJ1-1; perhaps TRBD1 as D (6 bases). From germline, CDR1 is SGHRS and CDR2 YFSETQ. Between the trimmed V and J ends, which lost 4 bases and 8 bases, there was a span of 18 bases. The CDR3 sequence is 14 residues long. CDR3 protein: CASSPTDRPIEAFF. CDR3 sequence (DNA): TGCGCCAGCAGCCCAACCGACAGGCCCATAGAAGCTTTCTTT.